These 8 T cell receptor beta chains originate from one sample sequenced in a study of blood T cell repertoires in COVID-19. Assay used: immunoSEQ multiplex PCR; TCRdb lists only in-frame clones, some missing. The profile covers under 350,000 clones, with around 92% appearing a single time and around 1.9% taken by the ten largest. Sequencing used PBMCs or T cells enriched from blood (not recorded which). The receptors were gathered from a woman in her fifties or sixties who had recovered from COVID-19.

The J gene is TRBJ1-2, the V gene TRBV3-1 (or the pseudogene TRBV3-2), with D maybe TRBD1 (5 bases). This CDR3 has 14 residues. CDR1 and CDR2 (germline): LGHDT, YNNKEL (reference sequence). The V gene lost 3 bases and the J gene lost 0 bases, with 8 bases spanning the gap. The CDR3 nucleotides read TGTGCCAGCAGCCAGCAGACAGCTAACTATGGCTACACCTTC. Translated: CASSQQTANYGYTF.

The chain joins TRBV6-5 to TRBJ1-4; D is perhaps TRBD1 (6 bases). The CDR3 has 15 residues. Trimming stripped 5 bases from V and 2 bases from J, with 12 bases between. Germline V gene sequence: CDR1 MNHEY, CDR2 SVGAGI. CDR3 amino acids: CASSPRQVTNEKLFF. CDR3 nucleotide sequence: TGTGCCAGCAGTCCCCGACAGGTTACTAATGAAAAACTGTTTTTT.

This rearrangement joins TRBV11-1 to TRBJ2-1; the match to TRBD2 covers 11 bases. The germline CDR1 and CDR2 sequences are SGHAT and FQDESV (reference sequence). The CDR3 spans 16 residues. The J segment lost 6 bases and the V segment lost 3 bases, leaving 7 bases of the junction unmatched. The CDR3, as DNA: TGTGCCAGCAGCTTCAACGTAGCGGGGGGGAGCAATGAGCAGTTCTTC. It translates to CASSFNVAGGSNEQFF.

The chain carries TRBV28 and TRBJ1-6, with D hard to call. The ends were cut back, 11 bases at V and 6 bases at J, with 11 bases in the middle. The CDR3 length is 12 residues. The germline V gene encodes CDR1 MDHEN and CDR2 SYDVKM. The CDR3 DNA reads as TGTGCCGTCGGACTACTTAATTCACCCCTCCACTTT. Protein: CAVGLLNSPLHF. The variable domain in full, with the rest retrieved from reference TRBV28 and TRBJ1-6, is DVKVTQSSRYLVKRTGEKVFLECVQDMDHENMFWYRQDPGLGLRLIYFSYDVKMKEKGDIPEGYSVSREKKERFSLILESASTNQTSMYLCAVGLLNSPLHFGNGTRLTVT.

The chain uses TRBV3-1 (or the pseudogene TRBV3-2) and TRBJ2-7; D unresolved. Trimming removed 0 bases at V and 1 base at J, with 10 bases between. CDR1 and CDR2 (germline): LGHDT, YNNKEL (reference sequence). The CDR3 runs to 15 residues. The CDR3 region has the DNA TGTGCCAGCAGCCAAGAGGGCATCTTATCCTACGAGCAGTACTTC. Amino acid sequence: CASSQEGILSYEQYF.

This chain connects TRBV3-1 (or the pseudogene TRBV3-2) to TRBJ2-2; D perhaps matches TRBD2 (6 bases). Trimming pared 1 base from V and 10 bases from J, leaving 7 bases between. Germline CDR1 reads LGHDT; CDR2 reads YNNKEL (reference sequence). The CDR3 runs 12 residues. CDR3 DNA sequence: TGTGCCAGCAGCCAAGGGGGACTGGAGCTGTTTTTT. Amino acids: CASSQGGLELFF.

J is TRBJ2-5 and V is TRBV9; D gene ambiguous. This CDR3 is built from 16 residues. V lost 0 bases, J lost 4 bases, and 16 bases lay in between. Germline V gene data show CDR1 as SGDLS and CDR2 as YYNGEE. This CDR3 reads CASSVEPAGRLETQYF. The CDR3 DNA is TGTGCCAGCAGCGTAGAACCCGCAGGAAGGCTAGAGACCCAGTACTTC. The full variable domain, its missing parts supplied by reference TRBV9 and TRBJ2-5, is DSGVTQTPKHLITATGQRVTLRCSPRSGDLSVYWYQQSLDQGLQFLIQYYNGEERAKGNILERFSAQQFPDLHSELNLSSLELGDSALYFCASSVEPAGRLETQYFGPGTRLLVL.

The chain uses TRBV3-1 (or the pseudogene TRBV3-2) and TRBJ1-1, with D perhaps matching TRBD1 (6 bases). Trimming stripped 6 bases from V and 1 base from J, with 12 bases between. In germline, CDR1 is LGHDT, CDR2 YNNKEL (reference sequence). The CDR3 length is 14 residues. DNA of the CDR3: TGTGCCAGCAGTCTCCAGGGGAAGAACACTGAAGCTTTCTTT. Translating gives CASSLQGKNTEAFF.